The clone carrying this T cell receptor beta chain was counted between two and nine times. What it binds is unknown. This record comes from a study of cytomegalovirus exposure and HLA in healthy donors. The PCR used 60 Vbeta and 13 Jbeta primers. Repertoires were generated with immunoSEQ multiplex PCR, while TCRdb's copy carries only in-frame clones and drops some. The sample lists more than 200,000 clones, about 80% occurring once. The study's findings and limits: What a later analysis reportedly showed was that an Asian-associated ancestry cluster had fewer N-insertions than the 666-donor mean. Using the classifier, cytomegalovirus status was reportedly diagnosed with high specificity and sensitivity. Some V segments (TRBV6-2 and TRBV6-3 among them) were excluded as indistinguishable. TCR beta V- and J-gene trimming, according to a later analysis, was linked to a missense DCLRE1C variant.

V gave up 5 bases and J gave up 7 bases, with 20 bases separating them. This CDR3 has 16 residues. CDR1 SEHNR and CDR2 FQNEAQ come from the germline V gene (reference sequence). The sequencing sample was made of PBMCs. The chain combines TRBV7-9 with TRBJ2-2; D perhaps matches TRBD2 (5 bases). The clonotype originates from a man between 40 and 49 years old in good health and CMV-seronegative. The CDR3 DNA reads as TGTGCCAGCAGCCCAATTCAGCGGCCAGGTGGCGGGGAGCTGTTTTTT. This gives the protein CASSPIQRPGGGELFF.